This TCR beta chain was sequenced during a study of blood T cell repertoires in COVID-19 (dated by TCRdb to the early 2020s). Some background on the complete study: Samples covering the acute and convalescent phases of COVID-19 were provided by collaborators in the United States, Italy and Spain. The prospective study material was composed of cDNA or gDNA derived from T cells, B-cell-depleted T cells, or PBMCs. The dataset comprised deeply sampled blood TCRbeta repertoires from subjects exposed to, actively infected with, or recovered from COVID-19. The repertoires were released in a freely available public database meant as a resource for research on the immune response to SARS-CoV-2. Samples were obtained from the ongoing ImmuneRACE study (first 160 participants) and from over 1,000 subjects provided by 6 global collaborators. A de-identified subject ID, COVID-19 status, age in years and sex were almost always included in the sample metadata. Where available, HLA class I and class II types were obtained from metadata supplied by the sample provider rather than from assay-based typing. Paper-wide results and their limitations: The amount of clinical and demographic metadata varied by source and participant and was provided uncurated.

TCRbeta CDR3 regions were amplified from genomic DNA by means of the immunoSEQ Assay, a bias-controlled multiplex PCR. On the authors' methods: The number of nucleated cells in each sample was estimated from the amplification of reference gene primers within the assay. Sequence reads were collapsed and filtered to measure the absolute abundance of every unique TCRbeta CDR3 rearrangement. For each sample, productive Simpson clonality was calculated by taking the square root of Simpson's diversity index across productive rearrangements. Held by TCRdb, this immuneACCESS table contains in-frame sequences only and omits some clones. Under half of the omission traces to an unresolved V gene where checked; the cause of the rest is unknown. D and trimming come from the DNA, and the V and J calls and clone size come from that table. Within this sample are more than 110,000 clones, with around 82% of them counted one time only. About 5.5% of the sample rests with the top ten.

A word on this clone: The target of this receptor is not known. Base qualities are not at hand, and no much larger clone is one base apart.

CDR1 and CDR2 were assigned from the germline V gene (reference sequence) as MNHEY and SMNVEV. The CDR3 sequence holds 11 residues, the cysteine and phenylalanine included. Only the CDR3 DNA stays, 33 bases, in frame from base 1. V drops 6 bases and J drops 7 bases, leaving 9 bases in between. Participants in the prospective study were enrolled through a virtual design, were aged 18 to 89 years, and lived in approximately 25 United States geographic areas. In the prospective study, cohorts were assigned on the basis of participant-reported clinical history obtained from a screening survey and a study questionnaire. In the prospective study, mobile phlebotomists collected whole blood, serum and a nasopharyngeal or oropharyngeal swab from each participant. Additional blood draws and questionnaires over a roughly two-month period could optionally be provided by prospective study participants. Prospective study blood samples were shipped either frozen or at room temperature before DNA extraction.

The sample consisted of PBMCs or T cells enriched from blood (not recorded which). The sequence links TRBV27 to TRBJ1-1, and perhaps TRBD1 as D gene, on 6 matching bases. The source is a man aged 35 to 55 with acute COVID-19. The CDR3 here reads CASRDSSEAFF. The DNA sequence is TGTGCCAGCAGGGACAGCAGTGAAGCTTTCTTT.